These T cell receptor beta chains were read from a single sample in a study of tumor-infiltrating lymphocytes in primary liver carcinoma. TCRdb passed the multiplex PCR reads through MiXCR, listing each CDR3 protein once. The repertoire holds some 180,000 distinct CDR3 sequences, approximately 80% seen once, with 15% to 20% in the top ten. Source material: tumor tissue from primary liver carcinoma. Receptors were obtained from a man aged 40-49 years with primary liver carcinoma and hepatitis B virus infection. Both conserved end residues are part of each CDR3. The D gene is left open where the match is weak. The listing skips clone size in some rows; elsewhere it reads once, few, many or a size class.

j_call	d_call	v_call	clone_size	cdr3_nt	cdr3_aa
TRBJ2-7	NA	TRBV11-2	NA	TGTGCCAGAAGCTCTAACAGGAATTACTACGAGCAGTACTTC	CARSSNRNYYEQYF
TRBJ2-6	TRBD1	TRBV7-8	NA	TGTACCAGCAGCTTAGACGGGAAGGGGGCTGGGGCCAACGTCCTAACTTTC	CTSSLDGKGAGANVLTF
TRBJ1-2	NA	TRBV29-1	NA	TGCAGCGTTGGCACCAACAGGAATCAAGTGGTTAACTATGGCTACACCTTC	CSVGTNRNQVVNYGYTF
TRBJ2-7	TRBD2	TRBV5-5	NA	TGTGCTAGCAGCTTGGTTATAGGAGCGGGACTACGGGAGCAGTACTTC	CASSLVIGAGLREQYF
TRBJ2-3	NA	TRBV29-1	NA	TGCAGCGTTTCACCCCCGTCAGGGGTAGATACGCAGTATTTT	CSVSPPSGVDTQYF
TRBJ2-7	NA	TRBV4-1	many	TGCGCCAGCAGCCTAGACAGGACCTCCTACGAGCAGTACTTC	CASSLDRTSYEQYF
TRBJ2-7	TRBD1	TRBV5-4	NA	TGTGCCAACAGCTTGGGCCCCGGGACAGGGAGTTACGAGCAGTACTTC	CANSLGPGTGSYEQYF
TRBJ1-5	NA	TRBV29-1	many	TGCAGCGTAACCAGCGGGGGCGGCCAGCCCCAGCATTTT	CSVTSGGGQPQHF
TRBJ1-2	NA	TRBV6-6	NA	TGTGCCAGAAGTCGTGGAATGGGCTTCCAGTATGGCTACACCTTC	CARSRGMGFQYGYTF
TRBJ2-1	TRBD2	TRBV29-1	NA	TGCAGCGTTGAATCGGGTCCACTAGCGGGACGGTCCTACAATGAGCAGTTCTTC	CSVESGPLAGRSYNEQFF
TRBJ1-1	NA	TRBV6-2/TRBV6-3	NA	TGTGTCAGCAGTTACTCGGGACAAAGGACTGAAGCTTTCTTC	CVSSYSGQRTEAFF
TRBJ2-1	TRBD2	TRBV6-2/TRBV6-3	NA	TGTGCTTGCGTTTCGGGACTAGCGGAGGACTACAATGAGCAGTTCTTC	CACVSGLAEDYNEQFF
TRBJ2-5	TRBD1	TRBV29-1	NA	TGCAGCGCACAGGGGGCGAAAGTCGAGACCCAGTACTTC	CSAQGAKVETQYF
TRBJ2-1	TRBD2	TRBV30	many	TGTGCCTGGAGTGGGGTAACGGGAGGGAGGGACAATGAGCAGTTCTTC	CAWSGVTGGRDNEQFF
TRBJ1-1	NA	TRBV12-3/TRBV12-4	NA	TGTGCCAGCAGTTCCCGCGATACTGAAGCTTTCTTT	CASSSRDTEAFF
TRBJ2-5	TRBD2	TRBV5-1	NA	TGTGCCAGCAGCTTGGCCGGGACTAGAGGAGGGACCCAGTACTTC	CASSLAGTRGGTQYF
TRBJ2-7	NA	TRBV4-1	NA	TGCACCACTTCGAAGGGGGACGGAAACCACGAGCAGTACTTC	CTTSKGDGNHEQYF
TRBJ2-1	NA	TRBV20-1	NA	TGCAGTGCTAGACGGTTGGTGAATGAGCAGTTCTTC	CSARRLVNEQFF
TRBJ2-2	NA	TRBV4-1	NA	TGTGCCAGCAGCCAACTTACCCTCTCCGGGGAACTGTCTTTT	CASSQLTLSGELSF
TRBJ2-7	NA	TRBV4-2	NA	TGTGCCAGCAGCCAATGCACCGGGCCTCAGTACGAGCAGTACTTC	CASSQCTGPQYEQYF
TRBJ2-5	NA	TRBV29-1	NA	TGCAGCTTTGAAGGTCAGGGCCGTGAGACCCAATACTTC	CSFEGQGRETQYF
TRBJ1-1	NA	TRBV12-3/TRBV12-4	NA	TGTGCCACCAGCCTTGACTCACCAGCCCAGTGGATGAACACTGAAGCTTTCTTT	CATSLDSPAQWMNTEAFF
TRBJ2-6	TRBD1	TRBV11-2	NA	TGTGCCAGCAGCATGGGGGGAGACAGGGGCATTTCCCTCTCTGGGGCAAACCTCCTGGCTTTC	CASSMGGDRGISLSGANLLAF
TRBJ2-1	NA	TRBV30	few	TGTGTCTGGAGCCGGCCGGGGTCTGAGTCCTACAATGAGCAGTTCTTT	CVWSRPGSESYNEQFF
TRBJ2-7	NA	TRBV29-1	NA	TGCAGCGTCCGAGGACAGAACGCCTACGAGCAGTACTTC	CSVRGQNAYEQYF
TRBJ2-4	TRBD2	TRBV11-1	NA	TGTGCCAGCGGCTTTCCCGGGTCTAGCGGGACCAAAAACATTCAGTTCTTT	CASGFPGSSGTKNIQFF
TRBJ1-4	NA	TRBV29-1	NA	TGCAGGGTTTTGGATGAAAAACTGTTTTTT	CRVLDEKLFF
TRBJ2-1	TRBD1	TRBV4-3	NA	TGCGCTGTCAGCCTGGACAGGGGGGGGAATGAGCAGTTCTTC	CAVSLDRGGNEQFF
TRBJ2-4	NA	TRBV29-1	NA	TGCAGCGTAATTGACGGGCGGGGCACTCGGTACTTC	CSVIDGRGTRYF
TRBJ2-7	TRBD1	TRBV29-1	NA	TGTAGCGTCCCAGACAGGGTGAATCAGGTTGAGCAATACTTC	CSVPDRVNQVEQYF
TRBJ1-6	TRBD1	TRBV5-6	NA	TGTACCAGCAGTTTCTCCGGACAGGGCAAACACTTT	CTSSFSGQGKHF
TRBJ1-1	NA	TRBV6-2/TRBV6-3	NA	TGTGCCAGCAGTTACCCCCGGGTGACCCCGATGGCTTTCTTT	CASSYPRVTPMAFF
TRBJ2-1	NA	TRBV11-2	NA	TGTGATAGCAGCTTAGTCGGTCTCTCGAGCTCCTACAATGAGCAATTCTTC	CDSSLVGLSSSYNEQFF